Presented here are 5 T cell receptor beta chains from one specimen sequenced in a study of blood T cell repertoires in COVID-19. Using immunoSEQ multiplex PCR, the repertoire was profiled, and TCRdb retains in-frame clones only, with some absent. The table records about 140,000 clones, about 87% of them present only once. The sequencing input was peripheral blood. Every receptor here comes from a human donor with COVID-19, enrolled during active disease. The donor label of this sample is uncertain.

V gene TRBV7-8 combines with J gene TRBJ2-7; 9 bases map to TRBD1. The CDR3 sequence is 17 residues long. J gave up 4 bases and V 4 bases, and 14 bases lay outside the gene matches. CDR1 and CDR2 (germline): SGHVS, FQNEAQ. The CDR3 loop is CASSSKGRDRDFYEQYF. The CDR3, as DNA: TGTGCCAGCAGCTCGAAGGGCCGGGACAGGGACTTTTACGAGCAGTACTTC.

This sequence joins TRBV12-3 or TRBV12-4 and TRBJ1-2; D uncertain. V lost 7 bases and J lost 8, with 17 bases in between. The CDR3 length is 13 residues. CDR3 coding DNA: TGTGCCAGCACCATAGCCCTTCATGAGGGCTACACCTTC. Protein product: CASTIALHEGYTF.

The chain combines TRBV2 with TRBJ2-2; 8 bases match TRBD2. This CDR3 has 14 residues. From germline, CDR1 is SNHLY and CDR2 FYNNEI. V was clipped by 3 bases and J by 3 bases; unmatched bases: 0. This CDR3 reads CASSETSDTGELFF. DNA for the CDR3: TGTGCCAGCAGTGAGACTAGCGACACCGGGGAGCTGTTTTTT.

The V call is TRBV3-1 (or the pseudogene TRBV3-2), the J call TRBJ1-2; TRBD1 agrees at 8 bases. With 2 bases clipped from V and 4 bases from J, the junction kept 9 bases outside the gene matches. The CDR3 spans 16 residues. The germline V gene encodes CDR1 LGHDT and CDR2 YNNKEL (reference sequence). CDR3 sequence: CASSQRGQGAPYGYTF. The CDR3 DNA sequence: TGTGCCAGCAGCCAACGGGGGCAGGGGGCGCCCTATGGCTACACCTTC.

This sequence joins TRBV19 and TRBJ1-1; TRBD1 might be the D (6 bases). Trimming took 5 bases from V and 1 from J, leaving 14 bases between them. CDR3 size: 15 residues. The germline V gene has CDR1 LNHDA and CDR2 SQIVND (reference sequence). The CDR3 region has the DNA TGTGCCAGTAGTCCCCCCACAGGGAGGAACACTGAAGCTTTCTTT. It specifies CASSPPTGRNTEAFF.